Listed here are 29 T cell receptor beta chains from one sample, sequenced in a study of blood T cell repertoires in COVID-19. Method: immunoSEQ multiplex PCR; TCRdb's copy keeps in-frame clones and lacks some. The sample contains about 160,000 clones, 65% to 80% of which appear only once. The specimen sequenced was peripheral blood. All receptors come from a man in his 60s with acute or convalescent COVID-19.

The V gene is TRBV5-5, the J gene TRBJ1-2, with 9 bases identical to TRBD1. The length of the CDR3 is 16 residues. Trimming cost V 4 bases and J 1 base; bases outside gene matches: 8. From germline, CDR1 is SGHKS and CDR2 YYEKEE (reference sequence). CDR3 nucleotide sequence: TGTGCCAGCAGCCCCCTCGGACAGGGGATTAACTATGGCTACACCTTC. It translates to CASSPLGQGINYGYTF.

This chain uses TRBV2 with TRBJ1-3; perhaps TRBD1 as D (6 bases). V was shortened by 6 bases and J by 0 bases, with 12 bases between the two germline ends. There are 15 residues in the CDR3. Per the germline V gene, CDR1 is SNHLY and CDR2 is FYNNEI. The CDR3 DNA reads TGTGCCAGCAGCTCAACAGGGCTCTCTGGAAACACCATATATTTT. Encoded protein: CASSSTGLSGNTIYF.

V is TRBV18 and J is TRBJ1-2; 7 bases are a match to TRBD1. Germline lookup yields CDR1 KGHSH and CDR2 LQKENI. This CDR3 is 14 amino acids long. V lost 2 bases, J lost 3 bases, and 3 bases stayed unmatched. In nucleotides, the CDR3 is TGTGCCAGCTCACCAGACAGGGAAGACTATGGCTACACCTTC. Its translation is CASSPDREDYGYTF.

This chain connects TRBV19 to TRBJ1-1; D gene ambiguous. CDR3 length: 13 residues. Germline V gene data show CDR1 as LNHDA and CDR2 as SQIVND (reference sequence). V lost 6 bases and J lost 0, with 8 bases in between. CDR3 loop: CASRGLMNTEAFF. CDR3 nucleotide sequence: TGTGCCAGTAGAGGACTTATGAACACTGAAGCTTTCTTT.

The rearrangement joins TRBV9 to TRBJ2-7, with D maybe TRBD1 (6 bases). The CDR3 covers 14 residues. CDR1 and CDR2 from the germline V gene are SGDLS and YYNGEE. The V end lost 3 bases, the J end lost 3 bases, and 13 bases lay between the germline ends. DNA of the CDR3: TGTGCCAGCAGCGGACGGGACACCAGCTACGAGCAGTACTTC. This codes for CASSGRDTSYEQYF. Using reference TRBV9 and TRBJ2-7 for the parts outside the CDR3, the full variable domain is DSGVTQTPKHLITATGQRVTLRCSPRSGDLSVYWYQQSLDQGLQFLIQYYNGEERAKGNILERFSAQQFPDLHSELNLSSLELGDSALYFCASSGRDTSYEQYFGPGTRLTVT.

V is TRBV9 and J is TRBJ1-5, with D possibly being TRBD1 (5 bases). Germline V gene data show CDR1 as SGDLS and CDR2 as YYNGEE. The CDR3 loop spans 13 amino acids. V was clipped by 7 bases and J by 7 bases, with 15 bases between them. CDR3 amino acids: CASGQGSSQPQHF. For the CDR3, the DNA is TGTGCCAGCGGGCAGGGCAGCTCGCAGCCCCAGCATTTT.

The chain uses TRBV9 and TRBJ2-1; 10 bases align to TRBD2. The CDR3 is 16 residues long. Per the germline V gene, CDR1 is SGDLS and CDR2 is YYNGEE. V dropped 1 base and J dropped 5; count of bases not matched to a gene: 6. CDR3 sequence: CASSVRTSGAHNEQFF. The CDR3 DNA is TGTGCCAGCAGCGTAAGAACTAGCGGGGCTCACAATGAGCAGTTCTTC. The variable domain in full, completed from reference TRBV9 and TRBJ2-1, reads DSGVTQTPKHLITATGQRVTLRCSPRSGDLSVYWYQQSLDQGLQFLIQYYNGEERAKGNILERFSAQQFPDLHSELNLSSLELGDSALYFCASSVRTSGAHNEQFFGPGTRLTVL.

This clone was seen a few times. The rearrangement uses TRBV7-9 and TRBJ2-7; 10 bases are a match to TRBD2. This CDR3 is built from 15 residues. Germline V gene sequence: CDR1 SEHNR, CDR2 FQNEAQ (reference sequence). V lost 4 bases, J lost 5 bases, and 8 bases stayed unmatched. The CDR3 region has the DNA TGTGCCAGCAGCTCAGAGGCTAGCGGGGGCCACGAGCAGTACTTC. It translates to CASSSEASGGHEQYF.

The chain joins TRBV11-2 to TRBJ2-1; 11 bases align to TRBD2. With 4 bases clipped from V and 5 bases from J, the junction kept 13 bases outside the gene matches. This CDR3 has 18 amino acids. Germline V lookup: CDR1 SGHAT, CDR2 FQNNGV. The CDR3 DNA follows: TGTGCCAGCAGCTCCATGAGGCGTATAGCGGGGGGGAACAATGAGCAGTTCTTC. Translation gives CASSSMRRIAGGNNEQFF.

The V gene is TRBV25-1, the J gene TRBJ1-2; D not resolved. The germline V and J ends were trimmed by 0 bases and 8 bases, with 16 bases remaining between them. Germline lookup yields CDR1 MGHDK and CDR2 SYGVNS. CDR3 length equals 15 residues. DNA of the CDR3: TGTGCCAGCAGTGAATATGAGGGCAGTGCCGGCGGCTACACCTTC. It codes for CASSEYEGSAGGYTF.

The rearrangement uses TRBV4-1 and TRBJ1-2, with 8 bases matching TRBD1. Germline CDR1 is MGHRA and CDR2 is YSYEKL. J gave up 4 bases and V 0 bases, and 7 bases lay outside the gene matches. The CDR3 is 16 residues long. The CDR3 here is CASSQDTQGALYGYTF. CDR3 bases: TGCGCCAGCAGCCAAGATACGCAGGGGGCCCTCTATGGCTACACCTTC.

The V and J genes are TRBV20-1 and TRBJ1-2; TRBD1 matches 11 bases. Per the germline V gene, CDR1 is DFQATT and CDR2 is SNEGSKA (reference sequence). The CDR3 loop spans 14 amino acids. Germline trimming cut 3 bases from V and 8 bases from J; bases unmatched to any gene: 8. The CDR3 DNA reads TGCAGTGCTAGTAGTGGACAGGGGGCGATCGGCTACACCTTC. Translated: CSASSGQGAIGYTF.

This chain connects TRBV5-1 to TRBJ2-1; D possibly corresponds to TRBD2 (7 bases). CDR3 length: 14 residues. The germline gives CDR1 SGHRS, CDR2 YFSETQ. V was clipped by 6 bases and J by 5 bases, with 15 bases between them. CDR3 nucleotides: TGCGCCAGCAACCGTGGGGGGGCCCACAATGAGCAGTTCTTC. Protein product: CASNRGGAHNEQFF.

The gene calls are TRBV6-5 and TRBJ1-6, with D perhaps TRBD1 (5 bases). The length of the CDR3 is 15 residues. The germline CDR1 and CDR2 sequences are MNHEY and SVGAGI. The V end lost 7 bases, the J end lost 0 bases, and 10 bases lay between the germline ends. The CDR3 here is CASIQGSSYNSPLHF. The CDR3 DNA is TGTGCCAGCATTCAGGGTAGCTCCTATAATTCACCCCTCCACTTT.

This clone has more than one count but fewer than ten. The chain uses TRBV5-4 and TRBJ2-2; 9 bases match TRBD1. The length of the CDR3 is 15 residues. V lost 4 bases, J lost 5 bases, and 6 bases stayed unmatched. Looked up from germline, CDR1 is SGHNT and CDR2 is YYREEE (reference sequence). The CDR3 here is CASSGGQGRTGELFF. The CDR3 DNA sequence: TGTGCCAGCAGCGGGGGACAGGGCCGAACCGGGGAGCTGTTTTTT.

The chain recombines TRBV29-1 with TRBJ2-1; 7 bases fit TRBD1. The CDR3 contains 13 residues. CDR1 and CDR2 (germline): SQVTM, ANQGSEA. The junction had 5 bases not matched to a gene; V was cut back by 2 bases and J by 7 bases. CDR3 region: CSVEPTGANEQFF. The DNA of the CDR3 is TGCAGCGTTGAACCCACAGGGGCGAATGAGCAGTTCTTC.

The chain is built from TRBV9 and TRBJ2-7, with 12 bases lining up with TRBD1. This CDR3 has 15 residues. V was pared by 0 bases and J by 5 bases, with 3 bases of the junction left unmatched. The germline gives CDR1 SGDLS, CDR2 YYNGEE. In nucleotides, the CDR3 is TGTGCCAGCAGCGTAGGGGGACAGGGGGCTCACGAGCAGTACTTC. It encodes CASSVGGQGAHEQYF. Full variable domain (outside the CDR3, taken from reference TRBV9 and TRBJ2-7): DSGVTQTPKHLITATGQRVTLRCSPRSGDLSVYWYQQSLDQGLQFLIQYYNGEERAKGNILERFSAQQFPDLHSELNLSSLELGDSALYFCASSVGGQGAHEQYFGPGTRLTVT.

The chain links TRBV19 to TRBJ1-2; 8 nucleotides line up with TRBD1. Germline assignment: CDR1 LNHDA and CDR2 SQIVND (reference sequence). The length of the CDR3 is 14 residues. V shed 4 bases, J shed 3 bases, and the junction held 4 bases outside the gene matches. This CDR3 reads CASSRQGLDYGYTF. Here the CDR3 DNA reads TGTGCCAGTAGTAGACAGGGGCTCGACTATGGCTACACCTTC.

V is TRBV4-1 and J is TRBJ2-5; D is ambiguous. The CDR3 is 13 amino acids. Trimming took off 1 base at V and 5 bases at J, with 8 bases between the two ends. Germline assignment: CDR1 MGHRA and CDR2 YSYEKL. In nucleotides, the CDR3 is TGCGCCAGCAGCCAAGGGGCGTATGAGACCCAGTACTTC. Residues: CASSQGAYETQYF.

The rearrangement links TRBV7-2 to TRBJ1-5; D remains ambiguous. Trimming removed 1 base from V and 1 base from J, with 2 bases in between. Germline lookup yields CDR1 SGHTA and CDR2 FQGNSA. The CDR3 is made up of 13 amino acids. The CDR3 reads CASSLVSNQPQHF. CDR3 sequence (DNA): TGTGCCAGCAGCTTAGTAAGCAATCAGCCCCAGCATTTT.

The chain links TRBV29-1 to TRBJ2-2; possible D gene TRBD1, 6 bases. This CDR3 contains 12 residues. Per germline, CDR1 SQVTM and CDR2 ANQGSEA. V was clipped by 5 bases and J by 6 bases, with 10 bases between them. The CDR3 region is CSVFDRPGELFF. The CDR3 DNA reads TGCAGCGTTTTCGACAGGCCCGGGGAGCTGTTTTTT.

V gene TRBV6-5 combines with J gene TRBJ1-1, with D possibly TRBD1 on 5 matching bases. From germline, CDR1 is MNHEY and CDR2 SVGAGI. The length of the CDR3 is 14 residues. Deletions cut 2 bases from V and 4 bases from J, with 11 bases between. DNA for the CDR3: TGTGCCAGCAGTTACATGGACACTTCCACTGAAGCTTTCTTT. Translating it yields CASSYMDTSTEAFF.

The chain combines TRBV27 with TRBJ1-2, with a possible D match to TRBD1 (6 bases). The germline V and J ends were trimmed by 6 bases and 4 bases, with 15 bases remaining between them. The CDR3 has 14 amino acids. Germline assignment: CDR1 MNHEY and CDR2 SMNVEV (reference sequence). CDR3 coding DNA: TGTGCCAGCAGATTTACAGGGTACGCCTATGGCTACACCTTC. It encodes CASRFTGYAYGYTF.

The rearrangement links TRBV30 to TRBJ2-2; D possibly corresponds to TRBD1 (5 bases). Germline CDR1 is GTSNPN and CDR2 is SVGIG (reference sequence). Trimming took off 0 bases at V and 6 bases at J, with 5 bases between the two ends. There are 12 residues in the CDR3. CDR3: CAWSVGAGELFF. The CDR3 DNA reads TGTGCCTGGAGTGTAGGGGCCGGGGAGCTGTTTTTT.

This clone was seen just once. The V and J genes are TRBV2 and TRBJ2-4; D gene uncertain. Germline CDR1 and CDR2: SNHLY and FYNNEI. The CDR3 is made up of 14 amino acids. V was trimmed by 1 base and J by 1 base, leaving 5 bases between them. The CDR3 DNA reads TGTGCCAGCAGTGAAGACATTGCCAAAAACATTCAGTACTTC. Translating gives CASSEDIAKNIQYF.

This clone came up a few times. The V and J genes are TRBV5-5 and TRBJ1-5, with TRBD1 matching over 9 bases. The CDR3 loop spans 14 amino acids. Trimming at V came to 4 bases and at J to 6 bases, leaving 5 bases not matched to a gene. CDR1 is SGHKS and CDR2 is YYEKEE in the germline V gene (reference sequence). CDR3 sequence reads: CASSGTGYRQPQHF. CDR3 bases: TGTGCCAGCAGCGGGACAGGGTATCGTCAGCCCCAGCATTTT.

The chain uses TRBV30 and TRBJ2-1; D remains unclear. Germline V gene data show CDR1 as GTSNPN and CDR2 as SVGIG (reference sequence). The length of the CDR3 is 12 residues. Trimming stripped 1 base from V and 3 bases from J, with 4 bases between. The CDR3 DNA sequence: TGTGCCTGGAGTGCCCTCTACAATGAGCAGTTCTTC. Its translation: CAWSALYNEQFF.

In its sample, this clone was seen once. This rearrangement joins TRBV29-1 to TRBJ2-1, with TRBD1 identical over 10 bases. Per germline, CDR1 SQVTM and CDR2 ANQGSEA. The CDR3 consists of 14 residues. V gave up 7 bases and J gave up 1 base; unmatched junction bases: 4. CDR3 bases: TGCAGCGCCCCGGGACAGGGGTCCTACAATGAGCAGTTCTTC. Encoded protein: CSAPGQGSYNEQFF.

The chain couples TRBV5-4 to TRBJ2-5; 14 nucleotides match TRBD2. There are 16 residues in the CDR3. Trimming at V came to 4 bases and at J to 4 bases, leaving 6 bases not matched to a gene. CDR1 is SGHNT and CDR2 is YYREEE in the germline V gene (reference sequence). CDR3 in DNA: TGTGCCAGCAGCCTGTGGACTAGCGGGGGGAGAGAGACCCAGTACTTC. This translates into CASSLWTSGGRETQYF.